These T cell receptor beta chains were read from a single sample in a study of shared clonotypes between healthy human individuals. Method: immunoSEQ multiplex PCR; TCRdb's copy keeps in-frame clones and lacks some. The table includes 450,000 to 500,000 clones, about 84% detected once. Material: PBMCs. Every receptor here comes from a woman aged 40 to 50 in good health. Some clones in this sample may be carry-over from other donors' samples. The CDR3 runs from the conserved cysteine through the conserved F or W. The order of the fields is D gene, J gene, clone size, V gene, CDR3 length, CDR3 protein, CDR3 DNA. D genes are given only for firm matches. A clone size is listed for some rows: how often the clone was seen (once, few, many), or a class if it is expanded.

TRBD1 TRBJ1-4 NA TRBV7-9 16 CASSDFSGTGDEKLFF TGTGCCAGCAGCGATTTCTCCGGGACAGGGGATGAAAAACTGTTTTTT
NA TRBJ2-7 NA TRBV4-1 15 CASSRTAQPPYEQYF TGCGCCAGCAGCCGGACCGCCCAGCCTCCCTACGAGCAGTACTTC
NA TRBJ1-1 few TRBV25-1 11 CASMSNTEAFF TGTGCCAGCATGTCGAACACTGAAGCTTTCTTT
NA TRBJ2-7 NA TRBV7-2 14 CASSQVGGPLEQYF TGTGCCAGCAGCCAAGTGGGGGGACCTCTTGAGCAGTACTTC
NA TRBJ2-7 NA TRBV27 13 CASSRPGSYEQYF TGTGCCAGCAGTCGCCCGGGCTCCTACGAGCAGTACTTC
NA TRBJ2-2 NA TRBV12-5 14 CASGLGGETGELFF TGTGCTAGTGGTTTGGGTGGGGAAACCGGGGAGCTGTTTTTT
NA TRBJ2-3 once TRBV27 14 CASHVQGRRDTQYF TGTGCCAGCCACGTACAGGGTCGCAGAGATACGCAGTATTTT
NA TRBJ2-1 few TRBV15 15 CATSRDPTSYNEQFF TGTGCCACCAGCAGAGATCCCACTAGCTACAATGAGCAGTTCTTC
NA TRBJ2-7 NA TRBV7-8 13 CASSLVASYEQYF TGTGCCAGCAGCTTAGTGGCTTCCTACGAGCAGTACTTC
NA TRBJ1-1 NA TRBV9 13 CASSPGGQTEAFF TGTGCCAGCAGCCCGGGGGGGCAAACTGAAGCTTTCTTT
NA TRBJ2-2 NA TRBV4-1 15 CASSFEGVDTGELFF TGCGCCAGCAGTTTCGAGGGAGTGGACACCGGGGAGCTGTTTTTT
NA TRBJ2-7 few TRBV19 12 CASNPGLGEQYF TGTGCCAGTAACCCTGGGTTAGGCGAGCAGTACTTC
NA TRBJ2-7 many TRBV15 14 CATSRAGTYYEQYF TGTGCCACCAGCAGAGCCGGGACATACTACGAGCAGTACTTC
NA TRBJ1-2 NA TRBV21-1 11 CVLQGPYGYTF TGTGTCCTACAGGGTCCCTATGGCTACACCTTC
NA TRBJ1-1 NA TRBV20-1 11 CSASYQTEAFF TGCAGTGCCAGCTACCAAACTGAAGCTTTCTTT
NA TRBJ2-5 NA TRBV5-1 13 CASSEQGQETQYF TGCGCCAGCAGCGAACAGGGCCAAGAGACCCAGTACTTC